This TCR beta chain emerged from a study of cytomegalovirus exposure and HLA in healthy donors. A note on this clone: What it recognizes is unknown.

PCR was performed using 60 Vbeta and 13 Jbeta primers. Sequencing was performed with immunoSEQ multiplex PCR; in TCRdb, only in-frame clones are kept and a portion is missing. The repertoire holds about 150,000 clones, with 70% to 80% as singletons. Study findings and constraints: CMV serostatus alone was available as immune exposure information.

CDR1 and CDR2 (germline): SNHLY, FYNNEI. This CDR3 region has 15 residues. Trimming took off 9 bases at V and 0 bases at J, with 15 bases between the two ends. The sample taken for sequencing was PBMCs. The receptor was derived from a man aged 35-49 years in good health and CMV-seropositive. This chain joins TRBV2 and TRBJ2-1; D is perhaps TRBD2 (7 bases). CDR3 sequence reads: CASSLGGGSYNEQFF. For the CDR3, the DNA is TGTGCCAGTTCCCTAGGGGGGGGCTCCTACAATGAGCAGTTCTTC.